These 24 T cell receptor beta chains share one sample of origin, sequenced in a study of sequential checkpoint blockade in melanoma. The treatment denotes: randomized to nivolumab then ipilimumab (arm A) or the reverse (arm B). Sequencing was performed with immunoSEQ multiplex PCR; in TCRdb, only in-frame clones are kept and a portion is missing. The table includes about 5,700 clones, 87% detected once. The input for sequencing was CD8+ T cells sorted from blood (inferred from file names), taken from a patient given nivolumab and ipilimumab in sequence. All receptors come from a human donor with melanoma.

V is TRBV27 and J is TRBJ2-7; TRBD1 is a possible D gene (5 bases). Trimming removed 10 bases from V and 3 bases from J, with 16 bases in between. This CDR3 comprises 13 residues. From germline, CDR1 is MNHEY and CDR2 SMNVEV (reference sequence). The DNA of the CDR3 is TGTGCCACCTCAAACCAGGGCTACTACGAGCAGTACTTC. It codes for CATSNQGYYEQYF.

The chain uses TRBV28 and TRBJ2-7; D perhaps matches TRBD1 (6 bases). The V and J ends lost 2 bases and 2 bases respectively, with 13 bases between them. The CDR3 is 15 residues long. Per the germline V gene, CDR1 is MDHEN and CDR2 is SYDVKM. The CDR3 nucleotides read TGTGCCAGCAGTTTAGACAGGATAGTGACCTACGAGCAGTACTTC. Its translation is CASSLDRIVTYEQYF.

This chain joins TRBV19 and TRBJ2-5, with TRBD2 as a possible D gene (6 bases). The CDR3 covers 13 residues. CDR1 LNHDA and CDR2 SQIVND come from the germline V gene (reference sequence). V was clipped by 4 bases and J by 11 bases, with 17 bases between them. The CDR3 loop is CASSNDHPGEQYF. Here the CDR3 DNA reads TGTGCCAGTAGTAACGACCACCCGGGGGAGCAGTACTTC.

This sequence joins TRBV5-4 and TRBJ2-7; no firm D call. Germline V gene data show CDR1 as SGHNT and CDR2 as YYREEE (reference sequence). The CDR3 loop spans 12 amino acids. Trimming shortened V by 4 bases and J by 7 bases, and 12 bases separated the two germline ends. The CDR3 loop reads CASSHDFTEQYF. The CDR3 DNA follows: TGTGCCAGCAGCCACGATTTCACAGAGCAGTACTTC.

This chain uses TRBV11-2 with TRBJ2-7; 8 bases agree with TRBD1. Germline values: CDR1 SGHAT, CDR2 FQNNGV. The CDR3 has 15 amino acids. Germline trimming cut 5 bases from V and 5 bases from J; bases unmatched to any gene: 11. CDR3: CASSQGPQGVNEQYF. CDR3 nucleotides: TGTGCCAGCAGCCAGGGGCCACAGGGGGTCAACGAGCAGTACTTC.

CDR3 in DNA: TGTGCCAGCAGTCGGGGACAGGGGTTGGCTGAAGCTTTCTTT. As protein: CASSRGQGLAEAFF. The rearrangement uses TRBV7-6 and TRBJ1-1, with 10 nucleotides matching TRBD1. The ends lost 6 bases at V and 6 bases at J; junction bases unmatched: 7. This CDR3 comprises 14 residues. Germline values: CDR1 SGHVS, CDR2 FNYEAQ.

J is TRBJ1-2 and V is TRBV14; 7 bases map to TRBD1. CDR1 and CDR2 (germline): SGHDN, FVKESK. Losses at the gene ends were 5 bases for V and 4 bases for J; bases not matched to a gene: 4. The CDR3 totals 13 residues. The CDR3 nucleotides are TGTGCCAGCAGCTTACGGGACAGCTATGGCTACACCTTC. Protein: CASSLRDSYGYTF.

V usage is TRBV19 and J usage is TRBJ1-5, with D tentatively TRBD1 (5 bases). In germline, CDR1 is LNHDA, CDR2 SQIVND (reference sequence). The CDR3 covers 15 residues. With 5 bases removed from V and 2 bases from J, the gap between germline ends came to 13 bases. The CDR3 region is CASSPQARGNQPQHF. DNA for the CDR3: TGTGCCAGTAGTCCGCAAGCCAGGGGCAATCAGCCCCAGCATTTT.

This CDR3 is CASSVIRDRFDYGYTF. The CDR3 region has the DNA TGTGCCAGCAGCGTCATCCGGGACAGGTTTGACTATGGCTACACCTTC. V and J are TRBV2 and TRBJ1-2; TRBD1 matches at 8 bases. The germline V gene has CDR1 SNHLY and CDR2 FYNNEI. CDR3 length equals 16 residues. With 6 bases clipped from V and 3 bases from J, the junction kept 12 bases outside the gene matches.

This rearrangement joins TRBV29-1 to TRBJ2-7; TRBD2 matches 9 bases. The CDR3 has 15 amino acids. Unmatched junction bases numbered 5, after V lost 0 bases and J lost 2 bases. Per the germline V gene, CDR1 is SQVTM and CDR2 is ANQGSEA. The CDR3 protein is CSVEDRLAGPYEQYF. In nucleotides, the CDR3 is TGCAGCGTTGAAGATCGTCTAGCGGGACCCTACGAGCAGTACTTC.

The chain employs TRBV4-3 and TRBJ1-5, with no clear D. The V gene lost 0 bases and the J gene lost 5 bases, with 11 bases spanning the gap. The V gene's germline CDR1 is LGHNA and CDR2 YSLEER. The CDR3 runs to 15 residues. The CDR3 DNA is TGCGCCAGCAGCCAAGATAGCGGAGGGTATCAGCCCCAGCATTTT. Translating it yields CASSQDSGGYQPQHF.

This clone was detected once. Additional DNA sequences in this sample encode the identical CDR3. The rearrangement uses TRBV11-3 and TRBJ2-2; perhaps TRBD2 as D (6 bases). This CDR3 comprises 13 residues. Germline lookup yields CDR1 SGHNT and CDR2 YENEEA. The V end was cut by 1 base, the J end by 6 bases, with 6 bases between. The CDR3, as DNA: TGTGCCAGCAGCTTAGGGGGGGCCGGGGAGCTGTTTTTT. Its protein is CASSLGGAGELFF.

This chain uses TRBV6-1 with TRBJ2-1; no firm D call. Germline lookup yields CDR1 MNHNS and CDR2 SASEGT. CDR3 length: 14 residues. V dropped 2 bases and J dropped 5 bases, with 10 bases sitting between them. CDR3 DNA: TGTGCCAGCAGTGAATGGCATCCAGACAATGAGCAGTTCTTC. Protein product: CASSEWHPDNEQFF.

The CDR3 sequence is CASSKARVEQFF. CDR3 DNA: TGTGCCAGCAGCAAAGCCCGAGTGGAGCAGTTCTTC. The V gene is TRBV11-2, the J gene TRBJ2-1; no firm D call. The germline V gene encodes CDR1 SGHAT and CDR2 FQNNGV. The CDR3 runs to 12 residues. Trimming cost V 5 bases and J 10 bases, with 12 bases left between them.

The rearrangement uses TRBV30 and TRBJ1-2; 8 nucleotides agree with TRBD1. The CDR3 has 16 amino acids. The V and J ends lost 2 bases and 5 bases, in that order; junction bases with no gene match: 13. Germline V gene data show CDR1 as GTSNPN and CDR2 as SVGIG (reference sequence). The CDR3 region has the DNA TGTGCCTGGAGTAAACGACAGGGGCAACTCCCATATGGCTACACCTTC. Translation: CAWSKRQGQLPYGYTF.

The chain carries TRBV5-1 and TRBJ2-7, with TRBD1 matching 7 bases. V was clipped by 0 bases and J by 3 bases; unmatched bases: 6. This CDR3 is 15 amino acids long. CDR1 and CDR2 from the germline V gene are SGHRS and YFSETQ. CDR3 sequence (DNA): TGCGCCAGCAGCTTGGAACCGGGACAGAGCTACGAGCAGTACTTC. Amino acids: CASSLEPGQSYEQYF.

This chain links TRBV27 with TRBJ2-1; 7 nucleotides line up with TRBD1. The CDR3 runs to 17 residues. After removal of 2 bases from V and 8 bases from J, the junction contained 15 bases not matched to a gene. Per the germline V gene, CDR1 is MNHEY and CDR2 is SMNVEV (reference sequence). The CDR3 coding sequence is TGTGCCAGCAGTTTAAGGCAGGGGGTGGTTTGGATAGATGAGCAGTTCTTC. Its translation: CASSLRQGVVWIDEQFF.

The rearrangement uses TRBV19 and TRBJ2-7; the match to TRBD1 covers 7 bases. V trimming: 8 bases; J trimming: 0 bases; junction bases outside the gene matches: 1. CDR1 LNHDA and CDR2 SQIVND come from the germline V gene (reference sequence). This CDR3 has 12 residues. The DNA of the CDR3 is TGTGCCAGTGGGGACAGCTCCTACGAGCAGTACTTC. Residues: CASGDSSYEQYF.

The chain joins TRBV28 to TRBJ2-7; 9 positions agree with TRBD1. V was pared by 8 bases and J by 3 bases, with 2 bases of the junction left unmatched. This CDR3 is 12 amino acids long. Germline CDR1 and CDR2: MDHEN and SYDVKM. CDR3 sequence (DNA): TGTGCCAGCCGGGACAGGGTCTACGAGCAGTACTTC. As protein: CASRDRVYEQYF.

The rearrangement joins TRBV5-1 to TRBJ2-7, with a tentative D call TRBD1 (6 bases). Germline CDR1 and CDR2: SGHRS and YFSETQ. The CDR3 has 13 amino acids. V gave up 6 bases and J gave up 0 bases, with 10 bases separating them. CDR3 bases: TGCGCCAGCAAACACAGGGACTCCTACGAGCAGTACTTC. Its translation: CASKHRDSYEQYF.

The chain couples TRBV19 to TRBJ2-7; D may be TRBD1 (5 bases). The CDR3 sequence is 14 residues long. Germline-derived CDR1 and CDR2 are LNHDA and SQIVND (reference sequence). V lost 6 bases to trimming and J lost 4 bases, with 16 bases between them. This CDR3 is CASSPHWTSYEQYF. Written as DNA, the CDR3 is TGTGCCAGTAGCCCCCATTGGACATCTTACGAGCAGTACTTC.

The V gene is TRBV11-2, the J gene TRBJ1-2; TRBD1 matches 7 bases. J was trimmed by 3 bases and V by 1 base; bases with no gene match: 5. This CDR3 contains 15 residues. Per germline, CDR1 SGHAT and CDR2 FQNNGV. CDR3 coding DNA: TGTGCCAGCAGCTTAGGGTACAGGGGTGACTATGGCTACACCTTC. As protein: CASSLGYRGDYGYTF.

The chain links TRBV7-3 to TRBJ2-2; D remains unclear. There are 13 residues in the CDR3. Germline V gene lookup returns CDR1 SGHTA and CDR2 FQGTGA. Trimming took off 0 bases at V and 4 bases at J, with 3 bases between the two ends. CDR3 region: CASSLTLTGELFF. The CDR3, as DNA: TGTGCCAGCAGCTTAACTCTCACCGGGGAGCTGTTTTTT.

The chain combines TRBV7-2 with TRBJ2-5; D might be TRBD1 (6 bases). Germline CDR1 and CDR2: SGHTA and FQGNSA. The CDR3 totals 13 residues. V was pared by 7 bases and J by 5 bases, with 14 bases between. CDR3 protein: CASKPQGFETQYF. CDR3 nucleotides: TGTGCCAGCAAGCCCCAGGGGTTCGAGACCCAGTACTTC.